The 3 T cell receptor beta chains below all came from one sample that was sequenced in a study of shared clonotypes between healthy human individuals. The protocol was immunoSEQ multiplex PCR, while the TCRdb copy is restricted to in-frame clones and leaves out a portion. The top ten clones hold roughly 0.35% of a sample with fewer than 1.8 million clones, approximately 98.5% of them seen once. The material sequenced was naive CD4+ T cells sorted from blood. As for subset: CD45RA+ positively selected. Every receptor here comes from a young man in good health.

The CDR3 sequence is CSVATGGGTEQYF. The CDR3 coding sequence is TGCAGCGTTGCCACAGGGGGCGGGACCGAGCAGTACTTC. The chain joins TRBV29-1 to TRBJ2-7; 9 bases match TRBD1. This CDR3 spans 13 amino acids. Germline CDR1 is SQVTM and CDR2 is ANQGSEA. After removal of 4 bases from V and 6 bases from J, the junction contained 7 bases not matched to a gene.

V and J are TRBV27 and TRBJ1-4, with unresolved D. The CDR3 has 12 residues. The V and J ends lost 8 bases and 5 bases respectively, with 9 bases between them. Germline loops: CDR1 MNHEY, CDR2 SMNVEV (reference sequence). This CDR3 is CASSGPNEKLFF. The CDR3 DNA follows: TGTGCCAGCTCAGGCCCGAATGAAAAACTGTTTTTT.

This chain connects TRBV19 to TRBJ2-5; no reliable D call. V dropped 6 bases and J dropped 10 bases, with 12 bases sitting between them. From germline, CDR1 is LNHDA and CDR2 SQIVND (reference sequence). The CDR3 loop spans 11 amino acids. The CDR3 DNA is TGTGCCAGTAGGGAAGCGACACACCAGTACTTC. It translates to CASREATHQYF.